This record looks at one T cell receptor (beta chain) sequence and its context. Produced via immunoSEQ multiplex PCR; TCRdb's table is partial and in-frame only. The table records roughly 320,000 clones, 87% of them present only once. The CDR3 runs 14 residues. Trimming left V 3 bases short and J 2 bases short, with 11 bases between. CDR1 SGDLS and CDR2 YYNGEE come from the germline V gene. The record originates from a study of Ad26.COV2.S vaccination and SARS-CoV-2 variants. Treatment reported: about 20 received Ad26.COV2.S at low or high dose, single or two shots; several received placebo; per-sample allocation not given. Repertoires come from day 63 after the first vaccine or placebo injection.

The sequence was obtained from a person aged 18-65 years who received the Ad26.COV2.S COVID-19 vaccine or a placebo. Sequenced here: peripheral blood, sampled in a trial of Ad26.COV2.S vaccine versus placebo. The chain uses TRBV9 and TRBJ2-5; no clear D. CDR3 residues: CASSARELQETQYF. In DNA form, the CDR3 reads TGTGCCAGCAGCGCTCGTGAGTTACAAGAGACCCAGTACTTC. Based on the CDR3 plus reference TRBV9 and TRBJ2-5, the full variable domain is DSGVTQTPKHLITATGQRVTLRCSPRSGDLSVYWYQQSLDQGLQFLIQYYNGEERAKGNILERFSAQQFPDLHSELNLSSLELGDSALYFCASSARELQETQYFGPGTRLLVL.